These 22 T cell receptor beta chains were sequenced from one sample in a study of blood T cell repertoires in COVID-19. Assay: immunoSEQ multiplex PCR; the TCRdb copy retains only in-frame clones and omits some. The sample shows roughly 260,000 clones, 86% of them seen only once. The material sequenced was peripheral blood. The receptor source for this set is a man aged 35 to 55 who had recovered from COVID-19.

This chain joins TRBV6-7 and TRBJ2-7, with unresolved D. TRBV6-7 is annotated as an ORF whose role is uncertain. The CDR3 length is 14 residues. Between the trimmed V and J ends, which lost 0 bases and 6 bases, there was a span of 12 bases. CDR3 in DNA: TGTGCCAGCAGTTACTCGGAGTCGGCGGTCGAGCAGTACTTC. Translated, it gives CASSYSESAVEQYF.

The rearrangement joins TRBV15 to TRBJ2-4, with 8 bases fitting TRBD1. The germline V gene has CDR1 LNHNV and CDR2 YYDKDF (reference sequence). The CDR3 extends over 13 amino acids. V trimming: 6 bases; J trimming: 7 bases; junction bases outside the gene matches: 5. The CDR3 loop is CATRPQGGNIQYF. The CDR3 DNA sequence: TGTGCCACCAGACCACAGGGGGGTAACATTCAGTACTTC.

This clone was recorded once. This chain connects TRBV4-3 to TRBJ1-3, with 8 bases fitting TRBD1. Germline assignment: CDR1 LGHNA and CDR2 YSLEER. The CDR3 spans 17 residues. V trimming: 0 bases; J trimming: 3 bases; junction bases outside the gene matches: 7. CDR3 amino acids: CASSQDKAGGFGNTIYF. CDR3 nucleotides: TGCGCCAGCAGCCAAGATAAAGCAGGGGGCTTTGGAAACACCATATATTTT.

The rearrangement uses TRBV27 and TRBJ1-6, with D possibly being TRBD1 (5 bases). Between the trimmed V and J ends, which lost 7 bases and 7 bases, there was a span of 14 bases. This CDR3 is built from 14 residues. Germline CDR1 MNHEY, CDR2 SMNVEV (reference sequence). The CDR3 DNA is TGTGCCAGCAAACGCGGGGCTCGGAATTCACCCCTCCACTTT. Its translation: CASKRGARNSPLHF.

The chain couples TRBV5-5 to TRBJ2-5; 7 nucleotides line up with TRBD1. The CDR3 is 14 amino acids. V dropped 4 bases and J dropped 2; count of bases not matched to a gene: 5. Germline CDR1 is SGHKS and CDR2 is YYEKEE (reference sequence). The CDR3 spells CASSVFRGQETQYF. CDR3 nucleotide sequence: TGTGCCAGCAGCGTATTCAGGGGGCAAGAGACCCAGTACTTC.

This clone was observed once. CDR3 amino acids: CASSEGRGTEAFF. The CDR3 nucleotides are TGTGCCAGCAGTGAGGGGAGGGGCACTGAAGCTTTCTTT. This chain joins TRBV6-4 and TRBJ1-1; D perhaps matches TRBD1 (5 bases). The CDR3 contains 13 residues. V was cut by 3 bases and J by 4 bases, with 9 bases left in between. Germline values: CDR1 MRHNA, CDR2 SNTAGT.

In its sample, this clone was seen once. The chain uses TRBV14 and TRBJ2-1, with 13 bases that match TRBD2. The CDR3 runs to 15 residues. The J segment lost 8 bases and the V segment lost 4 bases, leaving 5 bases of the junction unmatched. Germline lookup yields CDR1 SGHDN and CDR2 FVKESK. CDR3 bases: TGTGCCAGCAGCCTTGGACTAGCGGGGGACGATGAGCAGTTCTTC. Amino acids: CASSLGLAGDDEQFF.

The table lists this clone with a few counts. The chain combines TRBV7-2 with TRBJ2-5, with 9 bases matching TRBD1. After removal of 5 bases from V and 3 bases from J, the junction contained 4 bases not matched to a gene. Germline-derived CDR1 and CDR2 are SGHTA and FQGNSA. The CDR3 runs 14 residues. The DNA of the CDR3 is TGTGCCAGCAGCCAGGACAGGGGAAAAGAGACCCAGTACTTC. Protein sequence: CASSQDRGKETQYF.

This chain links TRBV6-2 or TRBV6-3 with TRBJ1-1, with TRBD1 as a possible D gene (5 bases). The CDR3 covers 15 residues. Trimming took off 2 bases at V and 1 base at J, with 11 bases between the two ends. Germline V lookup: CDR1 MNHEY, CDR2 SVGEGT. The CDR3 DNA follows: TGTGCCAGCAGTTACCCCGGACACTCGAACACTGAAGCTTTCTTT. Its protein product is CASSYPGHSNTEAFF.

The CDR3 DNA follows: TGTGCCAGCAGCTTGGGTGGGCGGGCCACTTACAATGAGCAGTTCTTC. Its translation: CASSLGGRATYNEQFF. V usage is TRBV5-4 and J usage is TRBJ2-1; D is perhaps TRBD2 (5 bases). CDR3 length equals 16 residues. The V end lost 0 bases, the J end lost 4 bases, and 14 bases lay between the germline ends. The germline gives CDR1 SGHNT, CDR2 YYREEE (reference sequence).

In DNA form, the CDR3 reads TGTGCCAGCAGCCTTTCGACGGACAGGTGGGGAATGAACACTGAAGCTTTCTTT. Translated: CASSLSTDRWGMNTEAFF. V and J are TRBV6-2 or TRBV6-3 and TRBJ1-1, with 7 nucleotides matching TRBD1. V lost 6 bases to trimming and J lost 0 bases; unmatched junction nucleotides: 16. Germline CDR1 reads MNHEY; CDR2 reads SVGEGT. This CDR3 is built from 18 residues.

The CDR3, as DNA: TGCAGCGCCTATGTGTGGGTTGAGGGACAGCTAAATCAGCCCCAGCATTTT. Protein sequence: CSAYVWVEGQLNQPQHF. The chain recombines TRBV29-1 with TRBJ1-5; 7 nucleotides match TRBD1. J gave up 4 bases and V 7 bases, and 19 bases lay outside the gene matches. Germline CDR1 reads SQVTM; CDR2 reads ANQGSEA. The CDR3 extends over 17 amino acids. Supplemented by reference TRBV29-1 and TRBJ1-5, the full variable domain reads SAVISQKPSRDICQRGTSLTIQCQVDSQVTMMFWYRQQPGQSLTLIATANQGSEATYESGFVIDKFPISRPNLTFSTLTVSNMSPEDSSIYLCSAYVWVEGQLNQPQHFGDGTRLSIL.

The gene calls are TRBV6-2 or TRBV6-3 and TRBJ2-1, with 7 bases identical to TRBD2. The CDR3 spans 16 residues. CDR1 and CDR2 (germline): MNHEY, SVGEGT. J gave up 0 bases and V 2 bases, and 4 bases lay outside the gene matches. CDR3 DNA: TGTGCCAGCAGTTACCCGGGACTACACTCCTACAATGAGCAGTTCTTC. This sequence encodes CASSYPGLHSYNEQFF.

With respect to this clone: At one end, the junction sequence differs from germline, possibly due to a read error. V usage is TRBV13 and J usage is TRBJ2-2, with 8 bases that match TRBD1. CDR3 size: 16 residues. Germline V gene sequence: CDR1 PRHDT, CDR2 FYEKMQ (reference sequence). Here the CDR3 DNA reads TGTGCCAGCAGCCTTTCAGGGGGCGCGAAAACCGGGGAGCTGTTTTTT. It codes for CASSLSGGAKTGELFF.

In its sample, this clone was seen once. This chain's CDR3 is CASSPAVTEGSAFF. The CDR3 DNA is TGTGCCAGCAGCCCGGCGGTGACAGAAGGGTCGGCTTTCTTT. The chain uses TRBV11-1 and TRBJ1-1, with a possible D match to TRBD1 (5 bases). Germline V gene data show CDR1 as SGHAT and CDR2 as FQDESV (reference sequence). Trimming took 5 bases from V and 11 from J, leaving 21 bases between them. The CDR3 totals 14 residues.

The chain combines TRBV4-1 with TRBJ1-6; D ambiguous. CDR1 is MGHRA and CDR2 is YSYEKL in the germline V gene. The germline V and J ends were trimmed by 0 bases and 8 bases, with 8 bases remaining between them. The CDR3 has 14 residues. The CDR3 is CASSQDFPYSPLHF. The CDR3 nucleotides read TGCGCCAGCAGCCAAGATTTCCCTTATTCACCCCTCCACTTT.

DNA of the CDR3: TGTGCCAGCAGCGCAAATCTAGCGGGGGGTTCCTACGAGCAGTACTTC. The encoded protein is CASSANLAGGSYEQYF. This chain uses TRBV9 with TRBJ2-7, with TRBD2 matching 11 bases. Per the germline V gene, CDR1 is SGDLS and CDR2 is YYNGEE. J gave up 1 base and V 3 bases, and 6 bases lay outside the gene matches. This CDR3 region has 16 residues.

The chain recombines TRBV5-1 with TRBJ1-1, with D perhaps matching TRBD1 (5 bases). V was cut by 3 bases and J by 7 bases, with 19 bases left in between. This CDR3 is 15 amino acids long. Germline assignment: CDR1 SGHRS and CDR2 YFSETQ. CDR3 nucleotide sequence: TGCGCCAGCAGCTCCGGTGAAGGGGCCCACGGTGAAGCTTTCTTT. Protein: CASSSGEGAHGEAFF.

The rearrangement links TRBV5-1 to TRBJ2-5; 8 bases are shared with TRBD2. Germline V lookup: CDR1 SGHRS, CDR2 YFSETQ. V gave up 0 bases and J gave up 7 bases; unmatched junction bases: 11. The CDR3 contains 16 residues. CDR3 loop: CASSLEVGGAVGTQYF. CDR3 DNA: TGCGCCAGCAGCTTGGAGGTCGGGGGGGCCGTAGGGACCCAGTACTTC.

A remark on this clone: At the DNA level, this CDR3 is encoded by other sequences in the same sample as well. The genes are TRBV9 and TRBJ1-6; no clear D. Germline CDR1 is SGDLS and CDR2 is YYNGEE. The V gene lost 0 bases and the J gene lost 7 bases, with 8 bases spanning the gap. The length of the CDR3 is 14 residues. The CDR3 bases are TGTGCCAGCAGCGTAGCCGGAGAGAATTCACCCCTCCACTTT. Amino acid sequence: CASSVAGENSPLHF. Together with reference TRBV9 and TRBJ1-6, the CDR3 gives the full variable domain: DSGVTQTPKHLITATGQRVTLRCSPRSGDLSVYWYQQSLDQGLQFLIQYYNGEERAKGNILERFSAQQFPDLHSELNLSSLELGDSALYFCASSVAGENSPLHFGNGTRLTVT.

This rearrangement joins TRBV5-1 to TRBJ1-6; D perhaps matches TRBD1 (5 bases). Germline V gives CDR1 SGHRS, CDR2 YFSETQ. Deletions cut 5 bases from V and 5 bases from J, with 17 bases between. The CDR3 runs 16 residues. The CDR3 sequence is CASRFDSDHDNSPLHF. DNA of the CDR3: TGCGCCAGCAGATTCGACAGTGACCATGATAATTCACCCCTCCACTTT.

The chain joins TRBV6-2 or TRBV6-3 to TRBJ2-5; 9 bases align to TRBD2. The CDR3 loop spans 17 amino acids. The germline gives CDR1 MNHEY, CDR2 SVGEGT. The trim removed 2 bases at V and 1 base at J, leaving 8 bases unmatched. For the CDR3, the DNA is TGTGCCAGCAGTTACACGACTAGCGGAGACTCCCAAGAGACCCAGTACTTC. Amino acids: CASSYTTSGDSQETQYF.